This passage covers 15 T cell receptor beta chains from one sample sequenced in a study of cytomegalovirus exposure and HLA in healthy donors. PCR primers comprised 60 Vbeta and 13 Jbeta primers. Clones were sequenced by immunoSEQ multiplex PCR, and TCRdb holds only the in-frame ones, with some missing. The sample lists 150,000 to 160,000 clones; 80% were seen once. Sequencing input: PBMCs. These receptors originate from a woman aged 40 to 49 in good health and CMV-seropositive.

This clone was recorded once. CDR3 nucleotide sequence: TGTGCCAGCAGCGCGCAGCAGGGTAAGAACACTGAAGCTTTCTTT. Encoded protein: CASSAQQGKNTEAFF. The chain uses TRBV9 and TRBJ1-1, with D possibly TRBD1 on 5 matching bases. The germline V gene has CDR1 SGDLS and CDR2 YYNGEE. This CDR3 spans 15 amino acids. The V end lost 3 bases, the J end lost 1 base, and 13 bases lay between the germline ends.

The CDR3 DNA reads TGCGCCAGCAGCCCCGTGGCAGGGTTGAACACTGAAGCTTTCTTT. Its translation: CASSPVAGLNTEAFF. This sequence joins TRBV5-1 and TRBJ1-1; D perhaps matches TRBD1 (5 bases). V was trimmed by 4 bases and J by 0 bases, leaving 13 bases between them. Germline V gene data show CDR1 as SGHRS and CDR2 as YFSETQ. CDR3 length equals 15 residues.

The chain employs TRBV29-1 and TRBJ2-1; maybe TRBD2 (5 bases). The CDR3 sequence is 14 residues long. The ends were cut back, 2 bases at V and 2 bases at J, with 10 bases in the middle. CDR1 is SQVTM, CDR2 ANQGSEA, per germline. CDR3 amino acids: CSVEHGITYNEQFF. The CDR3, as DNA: TGCAGCGTTGAACACGGGATTACCTACAATGAGCAGTTCTTC.

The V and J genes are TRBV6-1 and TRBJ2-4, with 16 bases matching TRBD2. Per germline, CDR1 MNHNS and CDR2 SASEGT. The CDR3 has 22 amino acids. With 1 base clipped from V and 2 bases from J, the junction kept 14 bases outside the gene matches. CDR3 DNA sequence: TGTGCCAGCAGTGAAGTTGTCGGGACTAGCGGGAGGGTCGGGTGGACCAAAAACATTCAGTACTTC. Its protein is CASSEVVGTSGRVGWTKNIQYF.

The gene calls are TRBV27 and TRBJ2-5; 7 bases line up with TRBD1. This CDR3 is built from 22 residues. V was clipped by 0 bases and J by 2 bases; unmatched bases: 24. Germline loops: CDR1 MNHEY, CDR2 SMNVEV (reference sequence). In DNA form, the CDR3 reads TGTGCCAGCAGTTTATCGGGGATACAGGGGCCGCCGAGTCGTACGGGGCAAGAGACCCAGTACTTC. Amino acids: CASSLSGIQGPPSRTGQETQYF.

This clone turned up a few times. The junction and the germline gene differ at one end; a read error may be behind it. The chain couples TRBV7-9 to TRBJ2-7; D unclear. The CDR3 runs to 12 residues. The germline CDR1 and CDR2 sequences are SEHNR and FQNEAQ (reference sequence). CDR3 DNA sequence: TGTGCCAGCAGCTTAGATTTTTACGGGCAGTACTTC. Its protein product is CASSLDFYGQYF.

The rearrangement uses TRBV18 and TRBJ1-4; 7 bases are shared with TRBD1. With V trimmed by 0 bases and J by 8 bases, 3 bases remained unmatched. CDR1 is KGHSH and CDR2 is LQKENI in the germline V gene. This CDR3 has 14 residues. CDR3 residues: CASSPPTGEEKLFF. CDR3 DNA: TGTGCCAGCTCACCACCTACAGGGGAGGAAAAACTGTTTTTT. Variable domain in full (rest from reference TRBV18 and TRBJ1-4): NAGVMQNPRHLVRRRGQEARLRCSPMKGHSHVYWYRQLPEEGLKFMVYLQKENIIDESGMPKERFSAEFPKEGPSILRIQQVVRGDSAAYFCASSPPTGEEKLFFGSGTQLSVL.

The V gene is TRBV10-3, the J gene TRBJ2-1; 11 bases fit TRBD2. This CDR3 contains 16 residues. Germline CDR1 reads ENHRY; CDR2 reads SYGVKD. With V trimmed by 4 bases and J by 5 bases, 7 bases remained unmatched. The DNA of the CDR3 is TGTGCCATCAGTGCGCAGCTAGCGGGAGGTAACAATGAGCAGTTCTTC. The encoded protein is CAISAQLAGGNNEQFF.

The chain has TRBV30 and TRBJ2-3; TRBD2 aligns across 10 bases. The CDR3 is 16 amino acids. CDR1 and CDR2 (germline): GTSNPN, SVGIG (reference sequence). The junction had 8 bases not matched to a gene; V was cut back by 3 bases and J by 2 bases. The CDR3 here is CAWSQTSGRPTDTQYF. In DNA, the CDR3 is TGTGCCTGGAGCCAGACTAGCGGGCGCCCCACAGATACGCAGTATTTT.

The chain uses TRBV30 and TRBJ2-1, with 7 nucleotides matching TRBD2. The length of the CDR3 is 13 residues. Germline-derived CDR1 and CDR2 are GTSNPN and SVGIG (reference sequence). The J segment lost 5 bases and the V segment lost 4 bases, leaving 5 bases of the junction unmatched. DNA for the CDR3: TGTGCCTGGAATCAAGCGGGAAACAATGAGCAGTTCTTC. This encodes CAWNQAGNNEQFF. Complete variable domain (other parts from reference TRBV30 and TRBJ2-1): SQTIHQWPATLVQPVGSPLSLECTVEGTSNPNLYWYRQAAGRGLQLLFYSVGIGQISSEVPQNLSASRPQDRQFILSSKKLLLSDSGFYLCAWNQAGNNEQFFGPGTRLTVL.

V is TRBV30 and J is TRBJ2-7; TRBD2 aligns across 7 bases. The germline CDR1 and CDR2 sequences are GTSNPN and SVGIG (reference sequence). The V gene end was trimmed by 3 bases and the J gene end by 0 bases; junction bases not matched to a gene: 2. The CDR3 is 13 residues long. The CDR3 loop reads CAWRGGSSYEQYF. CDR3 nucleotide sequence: TGTGCCTGGAGGGGCGGGAGCTCCTACGAGCAGTACTTC.

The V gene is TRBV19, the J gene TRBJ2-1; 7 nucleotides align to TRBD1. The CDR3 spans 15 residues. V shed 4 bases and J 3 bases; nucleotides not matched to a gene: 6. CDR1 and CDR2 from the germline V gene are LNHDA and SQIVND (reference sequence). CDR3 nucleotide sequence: TGTGCCAGTAGTAAAATCGGACAGGACTACAATGAGCAGTTCTTC. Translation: CASSKIGQDYNEQFF.

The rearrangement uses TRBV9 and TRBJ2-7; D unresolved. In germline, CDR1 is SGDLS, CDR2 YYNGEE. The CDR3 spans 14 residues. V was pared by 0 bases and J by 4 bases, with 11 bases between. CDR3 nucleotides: TGTGCCAGCAGCGTAGGGCCAGAATCTTACGAGCAGTACTTC. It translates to CASSVGPESYEQYF.

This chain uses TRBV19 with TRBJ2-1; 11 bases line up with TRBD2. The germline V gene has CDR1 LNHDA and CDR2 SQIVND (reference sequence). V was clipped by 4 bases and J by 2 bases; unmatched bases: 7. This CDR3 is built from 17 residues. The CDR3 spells CASSNRLAGKAYNEQFF. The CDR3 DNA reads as TGTGCCAGTAGTAACCGACTAGCGGGAAAGGCCTACAATGAGCAGTTCTTC.

Here the CDR3 DNA reads TGTGCCAGCAGACCCCCGGGGGGTAACGGCAATCAGCCCCAGCATTTT. Translation: CASRPPGGNGNQPQHF. The rearrangement links TRBV11-3 to TRBJ1-5; a possible D gene is TRBD1 (5 bases). Germline loops: CDR1 SGHNT, CDR2 YENEEA. The V end lost 6 bases, the J end lost 2 bases, and 17 bases lay between the germline ends. This CDR3 has 16 residues.